A single sample gave rise to the 20 T cell receptor beta chains below, sequenced in a study of blood T cell repertoires in COVID-19. Data came from immunoSEQ multiplex PCR; TCRdb stores just in-frame clones and leaves some out. Counted here are 450,000 or so clones, around 90% occurring once; the ten biggest clones make up roughly 0.76%. The sequencing sample was made of peripheral blood. Receptor source: a man between 18 and 29 years old with COVID-19, enrolled during active disease.

The chain employs TRBV14 and TRBJ1-2, with 8 bases aligning to TRBD1. The V segment lost 4 bases and the J segment 8 bases; nucleotides outside the gene matches: 15. Germline CDR1 reads SGHDN; CDR2 reads FVKESK. The CDR3 spans 16 residues. The CDR3 loop is CASSLHWGQEFGGYTF. The CDR3 nucleotides read TGTGCCAGCAGCCTGCATTGGGGACAGGAGTTTGGCGGCTACACCTTC.

This chain joins TRBV14 and TRBJ2-3, with TRBD1 matching 7 bases. Germline CDR1 SGHDN, CDR2 FVKESK. Losses at the gene ends were 8 bases for V and 5 bases for J; bases not matched to a gene: 4. There are 12 residues in the CDR3. The CDR3 DNA sequence: TGTGCCAGCCGGGACAGCGGAGATACGCAGTATTTT. Translation gives CASRDSGDTQYF.

This clone occurred a few times. The chain links TRBV5-5 to TRBJ2-2, with D tentatively TRBD1 (5 bases). V was shortened by 5 bases and J by 0 bases, with 14 bases between the two germline ends. Germline CDR1 and CDR2: SGHKS and YYEKEE (reference sequence). This CDR3 has 16 amino acids. The CDR3 DNA follows: TGTGCCAGCAGGCCGCTAGGGGCTACGAACACCGGGGAGCTGTTTTTT. It encodes CASRPLGATNTGELFF.

The V and J genes are TRBV4-1 and TRBJ1-3; the D is unclear. Germline loops: CDR1 MGHRA, CDR2 YSYEKL. The CDR3 spans 15 residues. V lost 0 bases to trimming and J lost 8 bases, with 14 bases between them. As DNA, the CDR3 is TGCGCCAGCAGCCAAGAACAGTCCGGAACCCACACCATATATTTT. Translated, it gives CASSQEQSGTHTIYF.

The chain couples TRBV5-1 to TRBJ2-7; perhaps TRBD2 as D (5 bases). There are 14 residues in the CDR3. V was trimmed by 1 base and J by 3 bases, leaving 11 bases between them. Looked up from germline, CDR1 is SGHRS and CDR2 is YFSETQ. The DNA of the CDR3 is TGCGCCAGCAGCTTGTCCGGAGGTTACTACGAGCAGTACTTC. This gives the protein CASSLSGGYYEQYF.

This chain connects TRBV7-9 to TRBJ2-7; maybe TRBD1 (5 bases). The CDR3 length is 14 residues. The V gene lost 6 bases and the J gene lost 1 base, with 13 bases spanning the gap. Germline lookup yields CDR1 SEHNR and CDR2 FQNEAQ (reference sequence). CDR3 protein: CASSTGRVSYEQYF. The CDR3 DNA reads as TGTGCCAGCAGTACAGGTCGGGTATCCTACGAGCAGTACTTC.

J is TRBJ2-7 and V is TRBV19; 10 nucleotides match TRBD1. The germline V gene has CDR1 LNHDA and CDR2 SQIVND (reference sequence). The CDR3 extends over 15 amino acids. J gave up 6 bases and V 3 bases, and 8 bases lay outside the gene matches. The CDR3 nucleotides read TGTGCCAGTAGTATGGGGACAGGGGCCGTTGGCGAGCAGTACTTC. This encodes CASSMGTGAVGEQYF.

The chain joins TRBV3-1 (or the pseudogene TRBV3-2) to TRBJ2-7; 7 bases are a match to TRBD2. Germline loops: CDR1 LGHDT, CDR2 YNNKEL (reference sequence). CDR3 length equals 10 residues. Trimming took 6 bases from V and 10 from J; bases not matched to a gene: 3. The CDR3 sequence is CASSPGLQYF. For the CDR3, the DNA is TGTGCCAGCAGTCCGGGACTACAGTACTTC.

As DNA, the CDR3 is TGTGCCATCAAGAGACAGGGGATGGACACTGAAGCTTTCTTT. It is translated as CAIKRQGMDTEAFF. The rearrangement uses TRBV10-3 and TRBJ1-1; 8 bases line up with TRBD1. V was pared by 7 bases and J by 3 bases, with 7 bases of the junction left unmatched. Germline CDR1 and CDR2: ENHRY and SYGVKD. The CDR3 totals 14 residues.

In regard to this clone: The identical CDR3 is also encoded by other nucleotide sequences in the sample. This chain connects TRBV4-2 to TRBJ2-3, with D uncertain. CDR1 LGHNA and CDR2 YNFKEQ come from the germline V gene. The CDR3 covers 12 residues. V was clipped by 0 bases and J by 5 bases, with 3 bases between them. The CDR3 region has the DNA TGTGCCAGCAGCCAAGACAGAGATACGCAGTATTTT. Translated: CASSQDRDTQYF.

The chain recombines TRBV5-1 with TRBJ2-1; TRBD2 matches at 9 bases. Trimming cost V 0 bases and J 5 bases; bases outside gene matches: 3. This CDR3 is 15 amino acids long. CDR1 and CDR2 from the germline V gene are SGHRS and YFSETQ. The CDR3 region is CASSLVAGGHNEQFF. The CDR3 region has the DNA TGCGCCAGCAGCTTGGTTGCGGGGGGGCACAATGAGCAGTTCTTC.

The chain couples TRBV6-5 to TRBJ1-5; D uncertain. The CDR3 is 12 amino acids. V lost 7 bases and J 3 bases, leaving 7 bases between the germline ends. Germline V gives CDR1 MNHEY, CDR2 SVGAGI. The CDR3 spells CASNKHNQPQHF. As DNA, the CDR3 is TGTGCCAGCAACAAACACAATCAGCCCCAGCATTTT.

V usage is TRBV14 and J usage is TRBJ2-7, with a weak D call TRBD2 (5 bases). The V and J ends lost 0 bases and 2 bases respectively, with 17 bases between them. CDR3 size: 17 residues. Per the germline V gene, CDR1 is SGHDN and CDR2 is FVKESK. The CDR3 is CASSQDRRNRGPYEQYF. For the CDR3, the DNA is TGTGCCAGCAGCCAAGATCGGAGGAACCGAGGGCCCTACGAGCAGTACTTC.

This CDR3 reads CASSLTGNQPQHF. In nucleotides, the CDR3 is TGTGCCAGCAGCCTGACAGGGAATCAGCCCCAGCATTTT. The chain uses TRBV2 and TRBJ1-5; 7 bases fit TRBD1. J was trimmed by 4 bases and V by 6 bases; bases with no gene match: 3. Germline loops: CDR1 SNHLY, CDR2 FYNNEI. This CDR3 contains 13 residues.

V is TRBV2 and J is TRBJ2-2; D is uncertain. The germline V gene has CDR1 SNHLY and CDR2 FYNNEI. Trimming shortened V by 7 bases and J by 4 bases, and 7 bases separated the two germline ends. The CDR3 covers 12 residues. The CDR3: CASILSTGELFF. The CDR3 nucleotides are TGTGCCAGCATTCTCAGCACCGGGGAGCTGTTTTTT.

In its sample, this clone was seen once. The chain links TRBV18 to TRBJ2-3, with 8 bases matching TRBD1. In germline, CDR1 is KGHSH, CDR2 LQKENI. The CDR3 covers 17 residues. V was pared by 4 bases and J by 2 bases, with 11 bases of the junction left unmatched. CDR3 amino acids: CASSLLVPGQATDTQYF. DNA for the CDR3: TGTGCCAGCTCACTCCTGGTTCCGGGACAGGCCACAGATACGCAGTATTTT.

DNA for the CDR3: TGCGCCAGCAGAAGCGGGGGCCCCACTAGCACAGATACGCAGTATTTT. Amino acid sequence: CASRSGGPTSTDTQYF. The V gene is TRBV5-1, the J gene TRBJ2-3, with 8 positions matching TRBD2. V shed 5 bases and J 0 bases; nucleotides not matched to a gene: 8. Germline V gene lookup returns CDR1 SGHRS and CDR2 YFSETQ. CDR3 size: 16 residues. The full variable domain, rest sourced from reference TRBV5-1 and TRBJ2-3, is KAGVTQTPRYLIKTRGQQVTLSCSPISGHRSVSWYQQTPGQGLQFLFEYFSETQRNKGNFPGRFSGRQFSNSRSEMNVSTLELGDSALYLCASRSGGPTSTDTQYFGPGTRLTVL.

As regards this clone: The junction departs from the called germline gene at one end, perhaps through a read error. This chain links TRBV5-1 with TRBJ2-3, with a possible D match to TRBD1 (6 bases). The CDR3 length is 19 residues. Germline CDR1 reads SGHRS; CDR2 reads YFSETQ. The CDR3: CASSLARGGPSVSTDTQYF. The CDR3 bases are TGCGCCAGCAGTTTGGCGCGAGGGGGACCGTCTGTCAGCACAGATACGCAGTATTTT.

This clone was detected only once. The V call is TRBV2, the J call TRBJ2-2; the D is unclear. Germline assignment: CDR1 SNHLY and CDR2 FYNNEI. This CDR3 spans 15 amino acids. V dropped 4 bases and J dropped 1 base, with 10 bases sitting between them. CDR3 DNA sequence: TGTGCCAGCAGTGGAGTGAGCGTGAACACCGGGGAGCTGTTTTTT. It translates to CASSGVSVNTGELFF.

V and J are TRBV7-2 and TRBJ2-1; 8 bases fit TRBD2. The trim removed 2 bases at V and 8 bases at J, leaving 8 bases unmatched. The germline V gene encodes CDR1 SGHTA and CDR2 FQGNSA. CDR3 length equals 15 residues. The CDR3 sequence: CASSLTGGPSDEQFF. The CDR3 nucleotides are TGTGCCAGCAGCTTAACGGGAGGGCCGAGCGATGAGCAGTTCTTC.